Presented here are 26 T cell receptor beta chains from one specimen sequenced in a study of CD8 T cells in ankylosing spondylitis. TCRdb used MiXCR to reprocess the 5' RACE reads, holding one entry per CDR3 protein. The data show 85,000 to 100,000 distinct CDR3 sequences, about 9.1% seen once. Sequencing was done on a sample of blood, either unsorted or a sorted T cell fraction (not recorded which). The receptors were gathered from a male donor with ankylosing spondylitis or in good health (not recorded which).

This clonotype showed up just a few times. This chain uses TRBV2 with TRBJ2-7; TRBD2 aligns across 8 bases. V shed 7 bases and J 7 bases; nucleotides not matched to a gene: 6. The CDR3 extends over 12 amino acids. Germline V gene data show CDR1 as SNHLY and CDR2 as FYNNEI. CDR3 region: CASKPGGLEQYF. The CDR3 nucleotides are TGTGCCAGCAAACCGGGGGGGTTGGAGCAGTACTTC.

The chain links TRBV2 to TRBJ1-4, with D perhaps matching TRBD1 (5 bases). This CDR3 contains 15 residues. The germline V gene encodes CDR1 SNHLY and CDR2 FYNNEI. V was shortened by 6 bases and J by 7 bases, with 18 bases between the two germline ends. The CDR3 here is CASRDRGGSREKLFF. DNA of the CDR3: TGTGCCAGCAGAGACCGGGGCGGTAGCCGTGAAAAACTGTTTTTT.

This clonotype was seen ten or more times. The chain employs TRBV5-5 and TRBJ2-7; D might be TRBD1 (6 bases). Germline loops: CDR1 SGHKS, CDR2 YYEKEE (reference sequence). The ends were cut back, 7 bases at V and 4 bases at J, with 9 bases in the middle. This CDR3 is built from 11 residues. This chain's CDR3 is CASLRGYEQYF. In nucleotides, the CDR3 is TGTGCCAGCCTCAGGGGTTACGAGCAGTACTTC. Variable domain in full (rest from reference TRBV5-5 and TRBJ2-7): DAGVTQSPTHLIKTRGQQVTLRCSPISGHKSVSWYQQVLGQGPQFIFQYYEKEERGRGNFPDRFSARQFPNYSSELNVNALLLGDSALYLCASLRGYEQYFGPGTRLTVT.

This clonotype came up many times. The chain carries TRBV9 and TRBJ2-3, with 7 positions matching TRBD1. This CDR3 has 15 residues. CDR1 and CDR2 (germline): SGDLS, YYNGEE. V dropped 0 bases and J dropped 2; count of bases not matched to a gene: 3. The CDR3 DNA reads TGTGCCAGCAGCGTAGCAGGGACAGACACAGATACGCAGTATTTT. Protein product: CASSVAGTDTDTQYF. The entire variable domain, with the rest obtained from reference TRBV9 and TRBJ2-3, is as follows: DSGVTQTPKHLITATGQRVTLRCSPRSGDLSVYWYQQSLDQGLQFLIQYYNGEERAKGNILERFSAQQFPDLHSELNLSSLELGDSALYFCASSVAGTDTDTQYFGPGTRLTVL.

This clonotype was recorded at least ten times. The rearrangement links TRBV9 to TRBJ2-2; D call uncertain. From germline, CDR1 is SGDLS and CDR2 YYNGEE. V was pared by 0 bases and J by 5 bases, with 8 bases between. CDR3 length: 14 amino acids. CDR3: CASSVVMGTGELFF. In nucleotides, the CDR3 is TGTGCCAGCAGCGTAGTTATGGGAACCGGGGAGCTGTTTTTT.

This clonotype was seen at least ten times. This chain uses TRBV5-1 with TRBJ2-7; 10 bases agree with TRBD1. Looked up from germline, CDR1 is SGHRS and CDR2 is YFSETQ. The CDR3 loop spans 15 amino acids. Trimming cost V 2 bases and J 0 bases; bases outside gene matches: 2. CDR3 nucleotide sequence: TGCGCCAGCAGCTTTGGGACAGGGGACTCCTACGAGCAGTACTTC. Amino acid sequence: CASSFGTGDSYEQYF. Full variable domain (outside the CDR3, taken from reference TRBV5-1 and TRBJ2-7): KAGVTQTPRYLIKTRGQQVTLSCSPISGHRSVSWYQQTPGQGLQFLFEYFSETQRNKGNFPGRFSGRQFSNSRSEMNVSTLELGDSALYLCASSFGTGDSYEQYFGPGTRLTVT.

A remark on this clonotype: This clone may be a read error of a much larger clone one base away. The chain combines TRBV6-5 with TRBJ1-4; D perhaps matches TRBD1 (6 bases). The CDR3 totals 17 residues. Trimming pared 4 bases from V and 7 bases from J, leaving 22 bases between. Germline CDR1 reads MNHEY; CDR2 reads SVGAGI. The CDR3 nucleotides read TGTGCCAGCAGTTGCTCGACCCAGGGGTGGGGACGTGAAAAACTGTTTTTT. Translating gives CASSCSTQGWGREKLFF.

This rearrangement joins TRBV2 to TRBJ2-1; no firm D call. The CDR3 is 12 amino acids. Looked up from germline, CDR1 is SNHLY and CDR2 is FYNNEI. V was clipped by 7 bases and J by 1 base, with 5 bases between them. The CDR3 spells CASKDSYNEQFF. The CDR3 nucleotides read TGTGCCAGCAAGGATTCCTACAATGAGCAGTTCTTC.

This clonotype occurred a few times. The rearrangement uses TRBV27 and TRBJ2-7; TRBD1 matches at 12 bases. The V gene's germline CDR1 is MNHEY and CDR2 SMNVEV (reference sequence). Trimming removed 8 bases from V and 0 bases from J; junction bases left unmatched: 5. The CDR3 totals 15 residues. CDR3 nucleotides: TGTGCCAGCGTCCGGGGACAGGGGGCCTCCTACGAGCAGTACTTC. Its translation is CASVRGQGASYEQYF.

The sample holds a few counts of this clonotype. The V and J genes are TRBV7-3 and TRBJ2-1, with a weak D call TRBD1 (6 bases). The CDR3 extends over 15 amino acids. In germline, CDR1 is SGHTA, CDR2 FQGTGA. The ends were cut back, 5 bases at V and 8 bases at J, with 19 bases in the middle. CDR3 protein: CASSPQGLLVDEQFF. CDR3 DNA sequence: TGTGCCAGCAGCCCCCAGGGGTTATTGGTAGATGAGCAGTTCTTC.

Notes on this clonotype: A much larger clonotype is one base distant, so this may be a read error. The chain links TRBV19 to TRBJ1-2; possibly TRBD1 for D (5 bases). Trimming took off 7 bases at V and 2 bases at J, with 8 bases between the two ends. The V gene's germline CDR1 is LNHDA and CDR2 SQIVND (reference sequence). There are 12 residues in the CDR3. CDR3 in amino acids: CASTYRNYGYTF. CDR3 nucleotide sequence: TGTGCCAGTACTTACAGGAACTATGGCTACACCTTC.

In its sample, this clonotype was seen many times. This chain links TRBV29-1 with TRBJ2-2, with unresolved D. This CDR3 has 15 residues. Germline CDR1 SQVTM, CDR2 ANQGSEA. V lost 4 bases, J lost 4 bases, and 16 bases lay in between. The CDR3 region is CSVADAAVPTGELFF. As DNA, the CDR3 is TGCAGCGTTGCAGATGCTGCAGTGCCCACCGGGGAGCTGTTTTTT.

V gene TRBV2 combines with J gene TRBJ2-3; D unclear. V was cut by 6 bases and J by 0 bases, with 10 bases left in between. Germline values: CDR1 SNHLY, CDR2 FYNNEI. This CDR3 contains 14 residues. CDR3 in DNA: TGTGCCAGCAGGGAGTTGGGTAGCACAGATACGCAGTATTTT. Its protein is CASRELGSTDTQYF.

Ten or more counts support this clonotype. The chain employs TRBV16 and TRBJ2-7, with D maybe TRBD2 (6 bases). The germline V gene encodes CDR1 KGHSY and CDR2 FQNENV. The CDR3 is made up of 15 amino acids. V dropped 0 bases and J dropped 4 bases, with 13 bases sitting between them. In DNA, the CDR3 is TGTGCCAGCAGCCAATCAGGGAGCGGGCTTTACGAGCAGTACTTC. Its translation: CASSQSGSGLYEQYF.

In its sample, this clonotype was seen many times. This chain joins TRBV27 and TRBJ2-4, with unresolved D. CDR1 MNHEY and CDR2 SMNVEV come from the germline V gene (reference sequence). The CDR3 is 14 amino acids. The V and J ends lost 4 bases and 0 bases respectively, with 7 bases between them. CDR3 region: CASSSLLAKNIQYF. As DNA, the CDR3 is TGTGCCAGCAGTTCGTTATTAGCCAAAAACATTCAGTACTTC.

This clonotype was seen ten or more times. The chain uses TRBV15 and TRBJ2-7, with D hard to call. The CDR3 has 16 amino acids. Trimming pared 1 base from V and 0 bases from J, leaving 13 bases between. The V gene's germline CDR1 is LNHNV and CDR2 YYDKDF (reference sequence). The CDR3 is CATSRGWQDLSYEQYF. The CDR3 bases are TGTGCCACCAGCAGAGGCTGGCAGGACCTCTCCTACGAGCAGTACTTC.

This clonotype was recorded at least ten times. This chain connects TRBV20-1 to TRBJ2-3; 12 bases fit TRBD1. Per germline, CDR1 DFQATT and CDR2 SNEGSKA (reference sequence). The CDR3 totals 17 residues. Losses at the gene ends were 5 bases for V and 4 bases for J; bases not matched to a gene: 13. CDR3 sequence (DNA): TGCAGTGCTTCACCGGGACAGGGGGCTCCCTTTTCAGATACGCAGTATTTT. Protein sequence: CSASPGQGAPFSDTQYF.

This clonotype was recorded many times. The gene calls are TRBV5-1 and TRBJ2-1, with 11 bases aligning to TRBD2. Trimming took 0 bases from V and 10 from J; bases not matched to a gene: 21. CDR3 length equals 20 residues. Germline-derived CDR1 and CDR2 are SGHRS and YFSETQ. CDR3: CASSLAALGVITSGGQEQFF. The DNA for the CDR3 is TGCGCCAGCAGCTTGGCAGCCCTCGGGGTGATAACTAGCGGGGGCCAAGAGCAGTTCTTC.

This clonotype was counted many times. V is TRBV7-9 and J is TRBJ2-7; tentative D call: TRBD1 (6 bases). This CDR3 contains 14 residues. Germline V gene data show CDR1 as SEHNR and CDR2 as FQNEAQ (reference sequence). The V end lost 4 bases, the J end lost 5 bases, and 15 bases lay between the germline ends. The CDR3 DNA reads TGTGCCAGCAGCTACACCACAGGGTTCAACGAGCAGTACTTC. This sequence encodes CASSYTTGFNEQYF.

This clonotype was recorded many times. V and J are TRBV20-1 and TRBJ1-6, with a possible D match to TRBD1 (6 bases). The germline V and J ends were trimmed by 0 bases and 7 bases, with 13 bases remaining between them. The CDR3 runs to 15 residues. The germline V gene has CDR1 DFQATT and CDR2 SNEGSKA (reference sequence). The CDR3 DNA follows: TGCAGTGCTAGAGATACCGGGGGCAAGAATTCACCCCTCCACTTT. This translates into CSARDTGGKNSPLHF.

Many counts were recorded for this clonotype. The chain carries TRBV28 and TRBJ2-1; the match to TRBD1 covers 7 bases. The CDR3 has 18 amino acids. Germline lookup yields CDR1 MDHEN and CDR2 SYDVKM. After removal of 5 bases from V and 4 bases from J, the junction contained 17 bases not matched to a gene. The CDR3 DNA sequence: TGTGCCAGCAGTCCCTTGTACTTCAGGGGGTCGGGGTACAATGAGCAGTTCTTC. It is translated as CASSPLYFRGSGYNEQFF.

Ten or more counts support this clonotype. The chain has TRBV28 and TRBJ1-5; tentatively, D is TRBD1 (6 bases). With 3 bases removed from V and 2 bases from J, the gap between germline ends came to 11 bases. This CDR3 is built from 15 residues. Germline V gene data show CDR1 as MDHEN and CDR2 as SYDVKM. CDR3 region: CASSLTGLGNQPQHF. The CDR3 DNA follows: TGTGCCAGCAGTTTGACAGGACTTGGCAATCAGCCCCAGCATTTT.

Comment on this clonotype: One base away lies a much larger clone, so this may be a sequencing read error. The chain is built from TRBV12-3 or TRBV12-4 and TRBJ2-3; TRBD1 is a possible D gene (5 bases). CDR3 size: 15 residues. The CDR3, as DNA: TGTGACAGCAGTCCGAGATGGGGCGGCACAGATACGCAGTATTTT. Translation: CDSSPRWGGTDTQYF.

This clonotype was observed a single time. A read error may account for a junction end that differs from germline. The rearrangement uses TRBV5-4 and TRBJ1-2, with D possibly matching TRBD1 (6 bases). CDR3 length: 15 amino acids. The V gene's germline CDR1 is SGHNT and CDR2 YYREEE (reference sequence). CDR3 in DNA: TGTGCCAACAGCTTGGGCGTCGCGTCGGGGGGCGGCTACACCTTC. This sequence encodes CANSLGVASGGGYTF.

The CDR3 reads CASSARGGLNQPQHF. The DNA for the CDR3 is TGTGCCAGCAGTGCCCGCGGGGGCCTCAATCAGCCCCAGCATTTT. This chain links TRBV28 with TRBJ1-5; possibly TRBD1 for D (6 bases). Germline V gene sequence: CDR1 MDHEN, CDR2 SYDVKM. V dropped 5 bases and J dropped 3 bases, with 14 bases sitting between them. This CDR3 region has 15 residues.

This chain links TRBV11-2 with TRBJ1-1, with D possibly matching TRBD1 (6 bases). Trimming cost V 9 bases and J 8 bases, with 13 bases left between them. Per germline, CDR1 SGHAT and CDR2 FQNNGV. The CDR3 runs to 11 residues. The CDR3 nucleotides are TGTGCCAGTTTACAGGGCGCAGAAGCTTTCTTT. Translating gives CASLQGAEAFF.